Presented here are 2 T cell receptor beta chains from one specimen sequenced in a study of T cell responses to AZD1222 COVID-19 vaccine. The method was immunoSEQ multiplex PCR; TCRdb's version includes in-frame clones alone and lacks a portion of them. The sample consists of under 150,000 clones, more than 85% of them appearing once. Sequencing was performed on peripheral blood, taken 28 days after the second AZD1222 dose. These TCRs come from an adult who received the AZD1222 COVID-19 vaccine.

The CDR3 DNA is TGTGCCAGCAGCATCGGCGGGATTGGTGAAAAACTGTTTTTT. Translated, it gives CASSIGGIGEKLFF. This chain joins TRBV5-5 and TRBJ1-4; D is undetermined. Trimming pared 4 bases from V and 7 bases from J, leaving 14 bases between. This CDR3 is 14 amino acids long. Germline V gene sequence: CDR1 SGHKS, CDR2 YYEKEE (reference sequence).

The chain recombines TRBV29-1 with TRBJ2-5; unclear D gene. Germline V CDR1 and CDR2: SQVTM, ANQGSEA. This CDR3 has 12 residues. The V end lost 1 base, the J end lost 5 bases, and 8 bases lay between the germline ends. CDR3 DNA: TGCAGCGTTGAAGCGTTGGGGGAGACCCAGTACTTC. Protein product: CSVEALGETQYF.